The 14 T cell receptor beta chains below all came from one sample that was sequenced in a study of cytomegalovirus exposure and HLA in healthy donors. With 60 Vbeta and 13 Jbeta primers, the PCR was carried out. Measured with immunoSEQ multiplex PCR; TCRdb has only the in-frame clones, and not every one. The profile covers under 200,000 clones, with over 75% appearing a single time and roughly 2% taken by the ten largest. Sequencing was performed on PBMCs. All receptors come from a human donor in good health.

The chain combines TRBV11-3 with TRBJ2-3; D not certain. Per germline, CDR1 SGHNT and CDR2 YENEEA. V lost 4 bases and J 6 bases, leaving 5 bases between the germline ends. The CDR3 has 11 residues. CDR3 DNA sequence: TGTGCCAGCAGCTCCCGGGATACGCAGTATTTT. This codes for CASSSRDTQYF.

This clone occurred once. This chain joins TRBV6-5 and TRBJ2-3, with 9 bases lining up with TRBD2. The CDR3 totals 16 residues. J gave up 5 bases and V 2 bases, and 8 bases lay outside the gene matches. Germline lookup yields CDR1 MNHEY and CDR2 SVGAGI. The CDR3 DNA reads TGTGCCAGCAGTTACCTGGCGGGGGGGCGGGTAGATACGCAGTATTTT. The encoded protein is CASSYLAGGRVDTQYF.

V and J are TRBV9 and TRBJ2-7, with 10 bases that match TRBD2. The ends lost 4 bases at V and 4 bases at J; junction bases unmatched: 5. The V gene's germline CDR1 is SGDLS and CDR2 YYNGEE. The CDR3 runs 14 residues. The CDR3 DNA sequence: TGTGCCAGCAGCAGCGGGGGGGCCAAATACGAGCAGTACTTC. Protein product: CASSSGGAKYEQYF.

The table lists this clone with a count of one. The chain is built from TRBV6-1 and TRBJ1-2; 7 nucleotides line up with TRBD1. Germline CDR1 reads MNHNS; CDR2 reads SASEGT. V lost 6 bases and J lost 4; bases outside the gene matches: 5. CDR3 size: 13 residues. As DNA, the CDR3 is TGTGCCAGCAGGACCGGGACAGCCTATGGCTACACCTTC. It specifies CASRTGTAYGYTF.

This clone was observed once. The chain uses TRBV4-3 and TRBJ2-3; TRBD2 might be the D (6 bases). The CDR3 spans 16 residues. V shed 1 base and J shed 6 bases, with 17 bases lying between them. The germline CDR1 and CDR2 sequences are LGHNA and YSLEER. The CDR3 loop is CASSQVRGLPHDTQYF. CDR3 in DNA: TGCGCCAGCAGCCAAGTACGGGGACTGCCTCACGATACGCAGTATTTT.

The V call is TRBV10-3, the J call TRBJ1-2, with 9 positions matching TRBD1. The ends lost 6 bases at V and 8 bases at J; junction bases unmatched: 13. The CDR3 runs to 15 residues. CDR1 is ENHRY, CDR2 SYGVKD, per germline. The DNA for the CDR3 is TGTGCCATCAGCCCGTCCCGGGACAGGGTTGGGGGCTACACCTTC. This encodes CAISPSRDRVGGYTF.

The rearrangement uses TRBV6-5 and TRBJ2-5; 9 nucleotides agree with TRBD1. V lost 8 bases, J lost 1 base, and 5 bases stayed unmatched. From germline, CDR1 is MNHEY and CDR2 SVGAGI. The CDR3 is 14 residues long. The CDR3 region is CASGQGLTQETQYF. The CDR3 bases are TGTGCCAGCGGACAGGGGCTGACCCAAGAGACCCAGTACTTC.

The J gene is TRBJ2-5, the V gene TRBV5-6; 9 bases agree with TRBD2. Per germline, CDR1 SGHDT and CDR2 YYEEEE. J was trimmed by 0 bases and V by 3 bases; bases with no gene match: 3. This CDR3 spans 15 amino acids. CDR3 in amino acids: CASSSKRGDQETQYF. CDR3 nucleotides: TGTGCCAGCAGCTCAAAGCGGGGGGACCAAGAGACCCAGTACTTC.

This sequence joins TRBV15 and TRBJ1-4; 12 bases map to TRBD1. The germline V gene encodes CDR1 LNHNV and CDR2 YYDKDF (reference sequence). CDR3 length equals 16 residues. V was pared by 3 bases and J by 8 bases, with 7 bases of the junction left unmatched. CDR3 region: CATSSQPGQGAEKLFF. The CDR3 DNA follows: TGTGCCACCAGCAGCCAACCGGGACAGGGGGCCGAAAAACTGTTTTTT. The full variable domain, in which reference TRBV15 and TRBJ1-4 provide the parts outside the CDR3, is DAMVIQNPRYQVTQFGKPVTLSCSQTLNHNVMYWYQQKSSQAPKLLFHYYDKDFNNEADTPDNFQSRRPNTSFCFLDIRSPGLGDTAMYLCATSSQPGQGAEKLFFGSGTQLSVL.

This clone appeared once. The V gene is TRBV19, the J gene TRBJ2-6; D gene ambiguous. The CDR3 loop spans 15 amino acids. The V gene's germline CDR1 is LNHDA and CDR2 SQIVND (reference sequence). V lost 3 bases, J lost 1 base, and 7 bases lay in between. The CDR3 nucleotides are TGTGCCAGTAGTATCCTTCGGTCTGGGGCCAACGTCCTGACTTTC. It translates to CASSILRSGANVLTF.

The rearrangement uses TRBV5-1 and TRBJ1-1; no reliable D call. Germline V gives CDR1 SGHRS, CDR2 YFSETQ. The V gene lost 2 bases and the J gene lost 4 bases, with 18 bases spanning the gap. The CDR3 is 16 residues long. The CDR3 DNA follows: TGCGCCAGCAGCTTTAACGGCGGAGGGCAGAGCACTGAAGCTTTCTTT. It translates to CASSFNGGGQSTEAFF.

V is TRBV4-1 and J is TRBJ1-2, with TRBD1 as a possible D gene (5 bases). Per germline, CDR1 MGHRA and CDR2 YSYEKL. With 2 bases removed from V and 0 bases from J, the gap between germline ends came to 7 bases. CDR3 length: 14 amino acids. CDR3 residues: CASSQSQANYGYTF. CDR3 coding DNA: TGCGCCAGCAGCCAATCACAGGCTAACTATGGCTACACCTTC.

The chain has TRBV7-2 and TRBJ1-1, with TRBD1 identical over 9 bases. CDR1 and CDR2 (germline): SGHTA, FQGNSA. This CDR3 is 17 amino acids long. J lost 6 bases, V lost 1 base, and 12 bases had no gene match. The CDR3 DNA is TGTGCCAGCAGCTTAGTGGGGTTAGGACAGGGGCTACCTGAAGCTTTCTTT. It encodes CASSLVGLGQGLPEAFF. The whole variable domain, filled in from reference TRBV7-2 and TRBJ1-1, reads GAGVSQSPSNKVTEKGKDVELRCDPISGHTALYWYRQSLGQGLEFLIYFQGNSAPDKSGLPSDRFSAERTGGSVSTLTIQRTQQEDSAVYLCASSLVGLGQGLPEAFFGQGTRLTVV.

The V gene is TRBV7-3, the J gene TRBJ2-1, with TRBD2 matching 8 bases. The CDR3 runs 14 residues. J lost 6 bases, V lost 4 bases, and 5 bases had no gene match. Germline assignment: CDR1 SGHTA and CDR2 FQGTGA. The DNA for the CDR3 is TGTGCCAGCAGCTCGACCGGGGGGGCCAATGAGCAGTTCTTC. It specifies CASSSTGGANEQFF.